This record concerns one T cell receptor beta chain sequence. V was shortened by 8 bases and J by 3 bases, with 23 bases between the two germline ends. The CDR3 spans 17 residues. CDR1 ENHRY and CDR2 SYGVKD come from the germline V gene. The table came from immunoSEQ multiplex PCR; TCRdb's copy has only in-frame clones and leaves some out. The table lists some 29,000 clones, roughly nine tenths of them singletons. This sample stems from a study of T cell changes during pregnancy in multiple sclerosis. The specimen comprised CD8+ T cells from peripheral blood mononuclear cells, sampled in the second trimester of pregnancy. The sequence came from a female donor in good health, enrolled as a control in a pregnancy study. The V gene is TRBV10-3, the J gene TRBJ2-1, with D possibly matching TRBD1 (7 bases). The CDR3 loop reads CAISGGLPGTDYNEQFF. In DNA, the CDR3 is TGTGCCATCTCTGGGGGACTCCCCGGGACAGACTACAATGAGCAGTTCTTC.